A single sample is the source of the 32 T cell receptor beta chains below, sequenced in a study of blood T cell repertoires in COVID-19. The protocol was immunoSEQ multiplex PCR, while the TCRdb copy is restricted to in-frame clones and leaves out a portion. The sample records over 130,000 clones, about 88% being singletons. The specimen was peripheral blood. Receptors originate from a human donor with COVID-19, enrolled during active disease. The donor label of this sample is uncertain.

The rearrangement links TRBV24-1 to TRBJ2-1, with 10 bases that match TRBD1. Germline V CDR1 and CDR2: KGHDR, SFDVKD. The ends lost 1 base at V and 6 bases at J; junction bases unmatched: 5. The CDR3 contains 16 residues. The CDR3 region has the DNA TGTGCCACCAGTGATTTTACCAGGACAGGGGGCAATGAGCAGTTCTTC. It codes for CATSDFTRTGGNEQFF.

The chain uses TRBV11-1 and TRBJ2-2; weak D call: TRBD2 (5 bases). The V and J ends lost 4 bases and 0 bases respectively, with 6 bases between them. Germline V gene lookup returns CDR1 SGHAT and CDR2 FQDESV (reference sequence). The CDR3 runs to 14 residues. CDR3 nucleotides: TGTGCCAGCAGCTCCGGGGCGAACACCGGGGAGCTGTTTTTT. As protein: CASSSGANTGELFF.

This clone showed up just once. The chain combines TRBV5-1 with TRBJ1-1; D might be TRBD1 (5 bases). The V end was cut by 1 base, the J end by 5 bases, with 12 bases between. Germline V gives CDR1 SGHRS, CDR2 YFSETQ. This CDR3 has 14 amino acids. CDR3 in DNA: TGCGCCAGCAGCTTGACCAGGGCGGATACTGAAGCTTTCTTT. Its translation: CASSLTRADTEAFF.

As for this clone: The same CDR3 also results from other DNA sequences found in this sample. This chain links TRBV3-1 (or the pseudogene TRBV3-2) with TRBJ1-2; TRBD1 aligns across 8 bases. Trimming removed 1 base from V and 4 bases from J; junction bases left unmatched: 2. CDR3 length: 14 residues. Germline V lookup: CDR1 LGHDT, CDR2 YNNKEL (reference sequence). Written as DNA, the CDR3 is TGTGCCAGCAGCCAAGGACAGGGGAGCTATGGCTACACCTTC. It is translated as CASSQGQGSYGYTF.

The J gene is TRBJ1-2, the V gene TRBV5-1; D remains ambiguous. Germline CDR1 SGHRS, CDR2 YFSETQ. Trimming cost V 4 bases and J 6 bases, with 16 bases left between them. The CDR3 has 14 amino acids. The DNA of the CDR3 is TGCGCCAGCAGCAACCGGGATCAAGTGGATGGCTACACCTTC. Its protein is CASSNRDQVDGYTF.

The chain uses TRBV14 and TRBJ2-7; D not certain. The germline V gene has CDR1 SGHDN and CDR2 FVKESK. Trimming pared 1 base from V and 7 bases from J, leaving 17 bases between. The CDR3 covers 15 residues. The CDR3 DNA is TGTGCCAGCAGCCAAGGCTCCTGGGCCGGTAGAGAGCAGTACTTC. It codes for CASSQGSWAGREQYF.

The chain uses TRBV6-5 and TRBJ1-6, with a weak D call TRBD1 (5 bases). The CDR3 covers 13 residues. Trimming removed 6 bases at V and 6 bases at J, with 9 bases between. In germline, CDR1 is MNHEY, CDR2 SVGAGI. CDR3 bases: TGTGCCAGCAGACAGGTCCTTAATTCACCCCTCCACTTT. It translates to CASRQVLNSPLHF.

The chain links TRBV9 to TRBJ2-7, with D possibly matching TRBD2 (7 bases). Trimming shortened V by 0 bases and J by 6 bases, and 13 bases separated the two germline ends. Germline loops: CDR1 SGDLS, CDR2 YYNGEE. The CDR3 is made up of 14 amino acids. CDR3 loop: CASSVEWGGREQYF. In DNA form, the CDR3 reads TGTGCCAGCAGCGTAGAGTGGGGGGGCCGCGAGCAGTACTTC.

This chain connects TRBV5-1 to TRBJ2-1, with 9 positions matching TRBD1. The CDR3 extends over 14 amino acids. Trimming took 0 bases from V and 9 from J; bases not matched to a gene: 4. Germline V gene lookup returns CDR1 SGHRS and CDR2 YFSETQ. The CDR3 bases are TGCGCCAGCAGCTTGGGAGGACAGGGGAGTGAGCAGTTCTTC. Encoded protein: CASSLGGQGSEQFF.

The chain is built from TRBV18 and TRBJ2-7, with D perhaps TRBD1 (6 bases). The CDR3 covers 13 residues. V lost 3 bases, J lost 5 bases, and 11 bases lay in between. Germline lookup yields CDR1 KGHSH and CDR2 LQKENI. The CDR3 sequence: CASSPEHRDEQYF. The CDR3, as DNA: TGTGCCAGCTCACCCGAACACAGGGACGAGCAGTACTTC.

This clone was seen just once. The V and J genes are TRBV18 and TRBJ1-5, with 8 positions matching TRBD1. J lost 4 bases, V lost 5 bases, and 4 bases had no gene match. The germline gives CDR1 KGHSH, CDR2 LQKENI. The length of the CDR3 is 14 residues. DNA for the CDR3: TGTGCCAGCTCATTCGGACAGGGAAATCAGCCCCAGCATTTT. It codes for CASSFGQGNQPQHF.

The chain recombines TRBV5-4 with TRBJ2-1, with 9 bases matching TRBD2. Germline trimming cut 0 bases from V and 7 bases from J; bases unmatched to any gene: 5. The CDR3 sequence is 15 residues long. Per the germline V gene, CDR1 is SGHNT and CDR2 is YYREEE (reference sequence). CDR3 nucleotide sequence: TGTGCCAGCAGCTTGGGCGGGGGGGCCTGGAATGAGCAGTTCTTC. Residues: CASSLGGGAWNEQFF. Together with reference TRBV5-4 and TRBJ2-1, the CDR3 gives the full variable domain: ETGVTQSPTHLIKTRGQQVTLRCSSQSGHNTVSWYQQALGQGPQFIFQYYREEENGRGNFPPRFSGLQFPNYSSELNVNALELDDSALYLCASSLGGGAWNEQFFGPGTRLTVL.

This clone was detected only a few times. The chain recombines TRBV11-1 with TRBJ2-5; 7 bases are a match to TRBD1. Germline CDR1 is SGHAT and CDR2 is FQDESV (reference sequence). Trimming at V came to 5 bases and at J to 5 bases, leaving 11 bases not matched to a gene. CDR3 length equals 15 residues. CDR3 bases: TGTGCCAGCAGCCGCTACAGGGGCATGGGGGAGACCCAGTACTTC. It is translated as CASSRYRGMGETQYF.

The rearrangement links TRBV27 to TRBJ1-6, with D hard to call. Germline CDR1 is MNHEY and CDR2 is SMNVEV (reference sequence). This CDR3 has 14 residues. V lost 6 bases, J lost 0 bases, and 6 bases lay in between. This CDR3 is CASSTVSYNSPLHF. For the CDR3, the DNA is TGTGCCAGCAGCACAGTCTCCTATAATTCACCCCTCCACTTT.

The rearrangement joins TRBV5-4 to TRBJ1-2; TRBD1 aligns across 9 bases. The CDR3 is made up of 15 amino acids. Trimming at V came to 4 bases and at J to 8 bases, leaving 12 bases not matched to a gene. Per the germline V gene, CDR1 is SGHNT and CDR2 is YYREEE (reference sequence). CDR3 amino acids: CASSTGQGTGGGYTF. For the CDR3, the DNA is TGTGCCAGCAGCACGGGACAGGGAACGGGAGGGGGCTACACCTTC.

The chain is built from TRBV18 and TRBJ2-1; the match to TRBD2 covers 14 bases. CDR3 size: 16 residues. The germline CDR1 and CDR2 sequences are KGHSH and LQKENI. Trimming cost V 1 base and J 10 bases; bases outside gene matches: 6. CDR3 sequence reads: CASSPRLAGGRGEQFF. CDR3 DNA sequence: TGTGCCAGCTCACCACGACTAGCGGGAGGGCGGGGAGAGCAGTTCTTC.

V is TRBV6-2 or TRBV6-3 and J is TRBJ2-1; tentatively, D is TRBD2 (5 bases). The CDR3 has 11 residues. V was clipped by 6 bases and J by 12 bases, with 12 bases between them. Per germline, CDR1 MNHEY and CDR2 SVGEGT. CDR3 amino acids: CASSNSRGQFF. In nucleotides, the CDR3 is TGTGCCAGCAGCAACTCCCGGGGGCAGTTCTTC.

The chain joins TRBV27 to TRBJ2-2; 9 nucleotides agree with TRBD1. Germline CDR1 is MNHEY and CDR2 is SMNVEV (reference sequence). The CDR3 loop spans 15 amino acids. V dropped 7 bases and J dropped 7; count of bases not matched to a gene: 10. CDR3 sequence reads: CASTFSTGGIGELFF. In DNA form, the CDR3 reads TGTGCCAGCACCTTCTCGACAGGGGGAATCGGGGAGCTGTTTTTT.

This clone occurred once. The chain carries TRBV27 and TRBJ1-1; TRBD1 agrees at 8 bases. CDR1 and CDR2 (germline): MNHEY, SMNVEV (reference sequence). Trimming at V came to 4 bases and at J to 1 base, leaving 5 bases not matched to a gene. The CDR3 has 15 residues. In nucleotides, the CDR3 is TGTGCCAGCAGTTCGATTCAGGGGGCGAACACTGAAGCTTTCTTT. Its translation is CASSSIQGANTEAFF.

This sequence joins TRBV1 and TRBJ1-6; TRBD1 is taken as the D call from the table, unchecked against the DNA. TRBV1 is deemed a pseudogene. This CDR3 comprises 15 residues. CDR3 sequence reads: CTSSQRDRGHSPLHF. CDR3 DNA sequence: TGCACCAGCAGCCAAAGGGACAGGGGACATTCACCCCTCCACTTT.

The CDR3 nucleotides are TGCGCCAGCAGCCAAGATCGGGCGGGCGCGGGAGGGGGCACAGATACGCAGTATTTT. Translated, it gives CASSQDRAGAGGGTDTQYF. The V gene is TRBV4-1, the J gene TRBJ2-3; 9 bases are a match to TRBD2. This CDR3 has 19 residues. Germline CDR1 and CDR2: MGHRA and YSYEKL. V gave up 0 bases and J gave up 1 base; unmatched junction bases: 11.

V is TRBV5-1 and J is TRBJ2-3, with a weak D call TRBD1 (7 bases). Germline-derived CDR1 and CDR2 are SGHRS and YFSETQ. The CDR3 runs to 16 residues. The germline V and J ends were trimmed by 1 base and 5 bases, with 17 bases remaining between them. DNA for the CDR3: TGCGCCAGCAGCTTGCCAGGAGGGGGCGCGGTAGATACGCAGTATTTT. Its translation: CASSLPGGGAVDTQYF.

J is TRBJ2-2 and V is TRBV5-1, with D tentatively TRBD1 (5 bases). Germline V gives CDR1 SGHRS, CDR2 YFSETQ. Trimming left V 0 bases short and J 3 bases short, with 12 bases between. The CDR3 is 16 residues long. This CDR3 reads CASSLEGLQDTGELFF. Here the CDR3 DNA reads TGCGCCAGCAGCTTGGAAGGTTTACAGGACACCGGGGAGCTGTTTTTT.

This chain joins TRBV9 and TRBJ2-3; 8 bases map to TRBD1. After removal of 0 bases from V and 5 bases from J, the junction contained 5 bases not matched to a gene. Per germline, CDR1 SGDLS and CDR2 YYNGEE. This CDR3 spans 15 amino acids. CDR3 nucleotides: TGTGCCAGCAGCGTAGGGCAGGGGGCAATAGATACGCAGTATTTT. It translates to CASSVGQGAIDTQYF.

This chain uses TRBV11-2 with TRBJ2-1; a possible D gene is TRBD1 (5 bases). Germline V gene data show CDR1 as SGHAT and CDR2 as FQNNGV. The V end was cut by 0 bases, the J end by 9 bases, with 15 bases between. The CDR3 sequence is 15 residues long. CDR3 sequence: CASSLDRVGRGEQFF. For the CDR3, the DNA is TGTGCCAGCAGCTTAGACAGGGTCGGTCGAGGTGAGCAGTTCTTC.

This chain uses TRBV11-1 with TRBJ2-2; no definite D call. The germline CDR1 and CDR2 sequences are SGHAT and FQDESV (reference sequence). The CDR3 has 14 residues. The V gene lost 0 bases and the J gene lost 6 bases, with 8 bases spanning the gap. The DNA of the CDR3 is TGTGCCAGCAGCTTAGCGACGAGGTCCGGGGAGCTGTTTTTT. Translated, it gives CASSLATRSGELFF. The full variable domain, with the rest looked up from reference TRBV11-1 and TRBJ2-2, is EAEVAQSPRYKITEKSQAVAFWCDPISGHATLYWYRQILGQGPELLVQFQDESVVDDSQLPKDRFSAERLKGVDSTLKIQPAELGDSAMYLCASSLATRSGELFFGEGSRLTVL.

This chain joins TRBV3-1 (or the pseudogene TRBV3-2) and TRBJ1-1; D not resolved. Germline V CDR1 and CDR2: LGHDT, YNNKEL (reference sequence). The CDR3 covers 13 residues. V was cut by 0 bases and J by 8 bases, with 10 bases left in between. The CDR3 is CASSQEPQTEAFF. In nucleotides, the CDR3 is TGTGCCAGCAGCCAAGAACCACAGACAGAAGCTTTCTTT.

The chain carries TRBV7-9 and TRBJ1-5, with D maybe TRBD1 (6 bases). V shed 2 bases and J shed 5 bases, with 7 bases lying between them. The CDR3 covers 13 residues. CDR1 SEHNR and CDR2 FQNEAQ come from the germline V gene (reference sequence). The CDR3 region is CASSLSGDQPQHF. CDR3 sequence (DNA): TGTGCCAGCAGCTTATCAGGGGATCAGCCCCAGCATTTT.

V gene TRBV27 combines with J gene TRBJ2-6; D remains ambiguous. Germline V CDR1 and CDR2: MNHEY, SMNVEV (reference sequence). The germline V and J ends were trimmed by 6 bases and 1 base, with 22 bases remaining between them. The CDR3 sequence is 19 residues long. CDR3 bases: TGTGCCAGCAGGACCTTCGGCAGCGCCTTATTATCTGGGGCCAACGTCCTGACTTTC. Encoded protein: CASRTFGSALLSGANVLTF.

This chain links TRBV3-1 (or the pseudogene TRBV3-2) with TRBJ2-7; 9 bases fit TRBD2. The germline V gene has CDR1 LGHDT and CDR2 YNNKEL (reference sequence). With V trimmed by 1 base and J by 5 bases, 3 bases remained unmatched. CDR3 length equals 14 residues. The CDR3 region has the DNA TGTGCCAGCAGCCAAGGACTAGCGGAAAACGAGCAGTACTTC. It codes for CASSQGLAENEQYF.

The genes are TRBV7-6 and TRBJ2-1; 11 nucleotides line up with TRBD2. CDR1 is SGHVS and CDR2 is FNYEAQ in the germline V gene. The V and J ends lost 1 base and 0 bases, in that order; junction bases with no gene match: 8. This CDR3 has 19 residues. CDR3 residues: CASSLDLAGGLGSYNEQFF. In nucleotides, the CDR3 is TGTGCCAGCAGCTTAGATCTAGCGGGAGGCCTAGGCTCCTACAATGAGCAGTTCTTC. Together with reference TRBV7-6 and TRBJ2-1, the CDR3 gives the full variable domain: GAGVSQSPRYKVTKRGQDVALRCDPISGHVSLYWYRQALGQGPEFLTYFNYEAQQDKSGLPNDRFSAERPEGSISTLTIQRTEQRDSAMYRCASSLDLAGGLGSYNEQFFGPGTRLTVL.

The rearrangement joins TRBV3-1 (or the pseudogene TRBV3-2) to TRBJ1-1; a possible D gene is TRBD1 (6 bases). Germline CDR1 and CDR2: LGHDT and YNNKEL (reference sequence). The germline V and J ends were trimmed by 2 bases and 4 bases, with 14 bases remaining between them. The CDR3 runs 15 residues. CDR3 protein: CASSQWGQGGTEAFF. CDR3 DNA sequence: TGTGCCAGCAGCCAATGGGGGCAGGGTGGCACTGAAGCTTTCTTT.